Shown below are 15 T cell receptor beta chains from a single sample sequenced in a study of graft-versus-host responses after intestinal transplantation. TCRdb keeps only in-frame clones here, not all; method: immunoSEQ multiplex PCR. The data contain 90,000 to 150,000 clones, about 95% of them singletons. For these TCRs, the target antigens are not known. Source: unstimulated CD8+ T cells sorted from spleen or lymph node cells, taken before intestinal transplant. These receptor sequences come from a human donor who received an intestinal transplant.

This chain uses TRBV20-1 with TRBJ1-2, with D perhaps matching TRBD1 (5 bases). This CDR3 has 11 amino acids. Trimming pared 6 bases from V and 8 bases from J, leaving 13 bases between. Per the germline V gene, CDR1 is DFQATT and CDR2 is SNEGSKA (reference sequence). CDR3 DNA: TGCAGTGCCCAGGGCGGCCCCGGCTACACCTTC. Protein product: CSAQGGPGYTF.

The chain is built from TRBV5-1 and TRBJ2-3; TRBD2 matches at 11 bases. Trimming removed 4 bases from V and 2 bases from J; junction bases left unmatched: 15. CDR3 length: 19 residues. Germline values: CDR1 SGHRS, CDR2 YFSETQ. The CDR3 DNA reads as TGCGCCAGCAGCCCGTGGGGCGTAACTAGCGGGAGCCCCACAGATACGCAGTATTTT. Translating it yields CASSPWGVTSGSPTDTQYF.

The rearrangement joins TRBV2 to TRBJ1-1; no firm D call. CDR3 size: 15 residues. V shed 5 bases and J shed 11 bases, with 24 bases lying between them. The germline gives CDR1 SNHLY, CDR2 FYNNEI. The CDR3 spells CASSFGYSSDLAAFF. DNA for the CDR3: TGTGCCAGCAGTTTCGGCTATTCCTCAGACCTCGCCGCTTTCTTT.

This chain uses TRBV7-5 with TRBJ2-5. The J call may be incorrect, as the DNA end agrees better with TRBJ2-7. TRBV7-5 is given as a pseudogene. This CDR3 region has 16 residues. As DNA, the CDR3 is TGTGTCAGAAGCTTAGAGGACCTCGAAATTACCTACGAGCAGTACTTC. Its protein is CVRSLEDLEITYEQYF.

The chain has TRBV4-3 and TRBJ2-7; 7 nucleotides align to TRBD1. The germline gives CDR1 LGHNA, CDR2 YSLEER. CDR3 length: 15 residues. Germline trimming cut 1 base from V and 3 bases from J; bases unmatched to any gene: 6. CDR3 DNA: TGCGCCAGCAGCCAAGTCCGGGACAGCAACTACGAGCAGTACTTC. It yields the protein CASSQVRDSNYEQYF.

This chain links TRBV4-2 with TRBJ1-2; D might be TRBD1 (6 bases). In germline, CDR1 is LGHNA, CDR2 YNFKEQ. The ends were cut back, 2 bases at V and 8 bases at J, with 21 bases in the middle. This CDR3 contains 16 residues. The CDR3 loop reads CASSQPRFTGLRGYTF. Here the CDR3 DNA reads TGTGCCAGCAGCCAACCCCGCTTTACAGGGTTAAGGGGCTACACCTTC.

This chain connects TRBV25-1 to TRBJ1-4, with D possibly TRBD1 on 5 matching bases. The CDR3 spans 18 residues. Per the germline V gene, CDR1 is MGHDK and CDR2 is SYGVNS. V gave up 2 bases and J gave up 7 bases, with 23 bases separating them. CDR3 nucleotides: TGTGCCAGCAGTGAAAGGTTCCCTGCGGCAGGCGGGGGTGAAAAACTGTTTTTT. Residues: CASSERFPAAGGGEKLFF.

This sequence joins TRBV30 and TRBJ1-1, with D perhaps TRBD1 (5 bases). CDR3 size: 12 residues. The V gene lost 2 bases and the J gene lost 4 bases, with 8 bases spanning the gap. Germline CDR1 is GTSNPN and CDR2 is SVGIG (reference sequence). The CDR3 loop is CAWSTGFTEAFF. CDR3 nucleotides: TGTGCCTGGAGTACAGGTTTCACTGAAGCTTTCTTT.

This clone was seen once. This sequence joins TRBV7-9 and TRBJ2-7, with D uncertain. Between the trimmed V and J ends, which lost 4 bases and 0 bases, there was a span of 10 bases. Germline-derived CDR1 and CDR2 are SEHNR and FQNEAQ (reference sequence). The CDR3 has 14 amino acids. The CDR3 loop reads CASSYNSVSYEQYF. As DNA, the CDR3 is TGTGCCAGCAGCTACAACTCGGTCTCCTACGAGCAGTACTTC.

The V gene is TRBV27, the J gene TRBJ2-1, with a possible D match to TRBD2 (5 bases). Germline loops: CDR1 MNHEY, CDR2 SMNVEV (reference sequence). V lost 4 bases and J lost 2, with 12 bases in between. The CDR3 has 15 residues. The CDR3 bases are TGTGCCAGCAGTTATATCACCGGGGCCTACAATGAGCAGTTCTTC. Its translation is CASSYITGAYNEQFF.

This chain uses TRBV28 with TRBJ1-6; D is ambiguous. With 4 bases removed from V and 8 bases from J, the gap between germline ends came to 9 bases. The germline V gene encodes CDR1 MDHEN and CDR2 SYDVKM. The CDR3 contains 13 residues. This CDR3 reads CASSSLPYSPLHF. CDR3 in DNA: TGTGCCAGCAGTTCCCTTCCCTATTCACCCCTCCACTTT.

The chain combines TRBV5-6 with TRBJ2-7; TRBD1 aligns across 8 bases. Trimming cost V 0 bases and J 2 bases; bases outside gene matches: 4. The germline CDR1 and CDR2 sequences are SGHDT and YYEEEE. The CDR3 is made up of 15 amino acids. The CDR3 DNA reads TGTGCCAGCAGCTTGGTCGGACAGGGAGCCTACGAGCAGTACTTC. Protein sequence: CASSLVGQGAYEQYF.

The chain is built from TRBV4-3 and TRBJ2-1; the D gene is possibly TRBD1 (5 bases). CDR1 LGHNA and CDR2 YSLEER come from the germline V gene. The CDR3 totals 15 residues. V shed 1 base and J shed 5 bases, with 12 bases lying between them. The CDR3 DNA is TGCGCCAGCAGCCAAGGGGCGACAGTAGACAATGAGCAGTTCTTC. Translated, it gives CASSQGATVDNEQFF.

The sample holds one count of this clone. The chain has TRBV9 and TRBJ2-2; D is unclear. Germline lookup yields CDR1 SGDLS and CDR2 YYNGEE. This CDR3 spans 15 amino acids. V lost 0 bases and J 1 base, leaving 7 bases between the germline ends. CDR3 sequence (DNA): TGTGCCAGCAGCGTAGAGGGTCGGAACACCGGGGAGCTGTTTTTT. It codes for CASSVEGRNTGELFF.

J is TRBJ1-1 and V is TRBV5-1; possible D gene TRBD1, 6 bases. The V end lost 4 bases, the J end lost 0 bases, and 16 bases lay between the germline ends. Per germline, CDR1 SGHRS and CDR2 YFSETQ. The CDR3 sequence is 16 residues long. This CDR3 is CASSGAGHSMNTEAFF. CDR3 DNA: TGCGCCAGCAGCGGGGCGGGACACTCCATGAACACTGAAGCTTTCTTT.